This passage covers 28 T cell receptor beta chains from one sample sequenced in a study of Tregs in tolerant kidney transplant recipients. Repertoires were generated with immunoSEQ multiplex PCR, while TCRdb's copy carries only in-frame clones and drops some. The sample has about 100,000 clones; over 85% are singletons. Sequenced material: CD4+ T cells from blood, taken before the transplant. The source is a human donor who received a combined kidney and bone marrow transplant.

This rearrangement joins TRBV7-2 to TRBJ2-7; TRBD1 matches 8 bases. The ends lost 1 base at V and 3 bases at J; junction bases unmatched: 11. The CDR3 runs to 17 residues. Germline V gene sequence: CDR1 SGHTA, CDR2 FQGNSA. CDR3 sequence: CASSLDGVRGPYYEQYF. The CDR3 nucleotides read TGTGCCAGCAGCTTAGATGGTGTCAGGGGGCCTTACTACGAGCAGTACTTC.

This chain joins TRBV5-1 and TRBJ2-3; 7 positions agree with TRBD2. The CDR3 is 16 amino acids. Germline CDR1 is SGHRS and CDR2 is YFSETQ. V lost 4 bases and J lost 5; bases outside the gene matches: 13. The CDR3 DNA is TGCGCCAGCAGCCCAAGGACTAGTTCAACTGGAGATACGCAGTATTTT. Protein: CASSPRTSSTGDTQYF.

The chain employs TRBV19 and TRBJ2-1; 12 bases line up with TRBD2. This CDR3 region has 15 residues. Germline V gives CDR1 LNHDA, CDR2 SQIVND (reference sequence). With V trimmed by 5 bases and J by 6 bases, 5 bases remained unmatched. This CDR3 is CASSVGLAGVNEQFF. CDR3 bases: TGTGCCAGTAGTGTGGGACTAGCGGGCGTCAATGAGCAGTTCTTC.

V is TRBV15 and J is TRBJ2-1, with TRBD1 matching 8 bases. This CDR3 has 16 amino acids. Per germline, CDR1 LNHNV and CDR2 YYDKDF (reference sequence). V lost 5 bases, J lost 4 bases, and 10 bases stayed unmatched. The CDR3 coding sequence is TGTGCCACCAGCCTTGGTAGACAGGGGATGTACAATGAGCAGTTCTTC. As protein: CATSLGRQGMYNEQFF. Variable domain in full (rest from reference TRBV15 and TRBJ2-1): DAMVIQNPRYQVTQFGKPVTLSCSQTLNHNVMYWYQQKSSQAPKLLFHYYDKDFNNEADTPDNFQSRRPNTSFCFLDIRSPGLGDTAMYLCATSLGRQGMYNEQFFGPGTRLTVL.

This clone was found a few times. This chain links TRBV5-4 with TRBJ2-2; 12 nucleotides line up with TRBD1. Trimming took 0 bases from V and 0 from J; bases not matched to a gene: 3. CDR3 length: 18 residues. Germline loops: CDR1 SGHNT, CDR2 YYREEE (reference sequence). The CDR3 DNA follows: TGTGCCAGCAGCTTGGCCGGGACAGGGGGCGCGAACACCGGGGAGCTGTTTTTT. This encodes CASSLAGTGGANTGELFF.

The chain couples TRBV7-2 to TRBJ2-3; D might be TRBD2 (5 bases). V gave up 5 bases and J gave up 6 bases, with 15 bases separating them. Germline V CDR1 and CDR2: SGHTA, FQGNSA. This CDR3 has 14 amino acids. In DNA form, the CDR3 reads TGTGCCAGCAGCCCAACGAGGGTAGACGATACGCAGTATTTT. This encodes CASSPTRVDDTQYF.

The rearrangement uses TRBV19 and TRBJ2-7; TRBD2 aligns across 8 bases. CDR3 length: 14 residues. From germline, CDR1 is LNHDA and CDR2 SQIVND (reference sequence). V lost 5 bases and J lost 2; bases outside the gene matches: 5. As DNA, the CDR3 is TGTGCCAGTAGTTCGGGCGGGAGGACCTACGAGCAGTACTTC. It is translated as CASSSGGRTYEQYF.

This chain uses TRBV9 with TRBJ1-2; unclear D gene. The CDR3 totals 15 residues. Trimming pared 0 bases from V and 1 base from J, leaving 10 bases between. In germline, CDR1 is SGDLS, CDR2 YYNGEE. CDR3 in amino acids: CASSVGTANNYGYTF. CDR3 in DNA: TGTGCCAGCAGCGTAGGCACAGCAAATAACTATGGCTACACCTTC.

The chain couples TRBV5-6 to TRBJ2-1; no reliable D call. Trimming removed 3 bases from V and 10 bases from J, with 8 bases in between. The germline V gene has CDR1 SGHDT and CDR2 YYEEEE. CDR3 length: 11 residues. The CDR3 DNA follows: TGTGCCAGCAGCTCTGAGCCAGAGCAGTTCTTC. This gives the protein CASSSEPEQFF.

The V and J genes are TRBV19 and TRBJ1-2, with D possibly TRBD1 on 5 matching bases. The germline CDR1 and CDR2 sequences are LNHDA and SQIVND (reference sequence). This CDR3 is built from 15 residues. Trimming stripped 1 base from V and 4 bases from J, with 13 bases between. CDR3 residues: CASSIGAGFTYGYTF. The CDR3 DNA follows: TGTGCCAGTAGTATAGGAGCAGGGTTCACCTATGGCTACACCTTC.

The chain is built from TRBV14 and TRBJ2-1; 8 nucleotides align to TRBD2. CDR3 length: 15 residues. Germline V lookup: CDR1 SGHDN, CDR2 FVKESK. Germline trimming cut 4 bases from V and 5 bases from J; bases unmatched to any gene: 7. CDR3: CASSLGRGVHNEQFF. The CDR3, as DNA: TGTGCCAGCAGCCTCGGGAGGGGAGTCCACAATGAGCAGTTCTTC.

The rearrangement uses TRBV23-1 and TRBJ2-1, with 9 bases aligning to TRBD2. Being an ORF, TRBV23-1 has a function that is uncertain. V dropped 4 bases and J dropped 6; count of bases not matched to a gene: 13. This CDR3 is built from 17 residues. CDR3 coding DNA: TGCGCCAGCAGTCCCCATCAGTTAGCGGGAGTGGGCAATGAGCAGTTCTTC. Protein: CASSPHQLAGVGNEQFF.

This clone turned up a few times. The CDR3 sequence is CSVVIQNYGYTF. CDR3 sequence (DNA): TGCAGCGTTGTTATACAGAACTATGGCTACACCTTC. The chain couples TRBV29-1 to TRBJ1-2; no clear D gene. Germline lookup yields CDR1 SQVTM and CDR2 ANQGSEA. The CDR3 length is 12 residues. V was pared by 4 bases and J by 2 bases, with 8 bases between. The complete variable domain, with remaining parts taken from reference TRBV29-1 and TRBJ1-2, reads SAVISQKPSRDICQRGTSLTIQCQVDSQVTMMFWYRQQPGQSLTLIATANQGSEATYESGFVIDKFPISRPNLTFSTLTVSNMSPEDSSIYLCSVVIQNYGYTFGSGTRLTVV.

This chain connects TRBV7-9 to TRBJ1-4; 7 bases are a match to TRBD1. Germline V CDR1 and CDR2: SEHNR, FQNEAQ (reference sequence). The CDR3 covers 14 residues. The trim removed 4 bases at V and 5 bases at J, leaving 4 bases unmatched. The DNA for the CDR3 is TGTGCCAGCAGCTATGGACAGGCCAATGAAAAACTGTTTTTT. Translation gives CASSYGQANEKLFF.

The genes are TRBV9 and TRBJ2-3; the match to TRBD2 covers 12 bases. Germline trimming cut 4 bases from V and 7 bases from J; bases unmatched to any gene: 7. The CDR3 has 15 amino acids. Germline V lookup: CDR1 SGDLS, CDR2 YYNGEE. CDR3 in DNA: TGTGCCAGCAGCCTAGAAGGGACTAGCGGGCATACGCAGTATTTT. Translated: CASSLEGTSGHTQYF.

This clone was observed a single time. The rearrangement links TRBV29-1 to TRBJ2-1, with D possibly matching TRBD1 (7 bases). The CDR3 consists of 15 residues. V was trimmed by 7 bases and J by 4 bases, leaving 20 bases between them. Germline values: CDR1 SQVTM, CDR2 ANQGSEA. In DNA form, the CDR3 reads TGCAGCGGCCGACAGGGAGGAGGGCTATACAATGAGCAGTTCTTC. Protein sequence: CSGRQGGGLYNEQFF.

The J gene is TRBJ1-2, the V gene TRBV15; D not certain. This CDR3 contains 13 residues. The V gene's germline CDR1 is LNHNV and CDR2 YYDKDF (reference sequence). V was pared by 0 bases and J by 8 bases, with 10 bases between. The CDR3 sequence: CATSREQLIGYTF. CDR3 in DNA: TGTGCCACCAGCAGAGAACAGTTAATCGGCTACACCTTC.

The J gene is TRBJ2-2, the V gene TRBV7-8; D is possibly TRBD1 (6 bases). The V and J ends lost 5 bases and 0 bases respectively, with 19 bases between them. This CDR3 has 18 amino acids. The V gene's germline CDR1 is SGHVS and CDR2 FQNEAQ. CDR3 DNA: TGTGCCAGCAGCATCTCAAATGGGGGCAGGGCGAACACCGGGGAGCTGTTTTTT. Translating gives CASSISNGGRANTGELFF.

The V gene is TRBV10-3, the J gene TRBJ1-4, with D tentatively TRBD1 (5 bases). The V gene's germline CDR1 is ENHRY and CDR2 SYGVKD. V was clipped by 4 bases and J by 3 bases, with 12 bases between them. This CDR3 contains 15 residues. The CDR3 loop reads CAISARGGPNEKLFF. CDR3 bases: TGTGCCATCAGTGCCCGGGGGGGACCTAATGAAAAACTGTTTTTT.

The rearrangement joins TRBV4-1 to TRBJ1-2; the D gene is possibly TRBD1 (5 bases). The CDR3 has 14 residues. Germline V gene data show CDR1 as MGHRA and CDR2 as YSYEKL. V was cut by 4 bases and J by 1 base, with 10 bases left in between. CDR3 DNA: TGCGCCAGCAGCCCCGGGACTTTTAACTATGGCTACACCTTC. As protein: CASSPGTFNYGYTF.

This chain links TRBV19 with TRBJ1-5, with a possible D match to TRBD1 (5 bases). Per the germline V gene, CDR1 is LNHDA and CDR2 is SQIVND (reference sequence). Trimming took off 5 bases at V and 0 bases at J, with 14 bases between the two ends. The CDR3 spans 16 residues. The CDR3 DNA reads as TGTGCCAGTAGTCACCAGGGAGGGAATAGCAATCAGCCCCAGCATTTT. Amino acids: CASSHQGGNSNQPQHF.

The chain couples TRBV6-4 to TRBJ2-1; D is unclear. Trimming left V 8 bases short and J 0 bases short, with 11 bases between. Per the germline V gene, CDR1 is MRHNA and CDR2 is SNTAGT. The CDR3 sequence is 14 residues long. CDR3 residues: CASSSESSYNEQFF. The DNA of the CDR3 is TGTGCCAGCTCGTCGGAGAGCTCCTACAATGAGCAGTTCTTC.

This sequence joins TRBV2 and TRBJ2-7; TRBD2 agrees at 13 bases. Trimming cost V 6 bases and J 6 bases; bases outside gene matches: 11. The CDR3 sequence is 16 residues long. Per the germline V gene, CDR1 is SNHLY and CDR2 is FYNNEI. CDR3 coding DNA: TGTGCCAGCAGCCCCCCCGGAGGGACTAGCGGGGTCGAGCAGTACTTC. Amino acid sequence: CASSPPGGTSGVEQYF.

The rearrangement links TRBV7-8 to TRBJ1-1; D remains ambiguous. Germline lookup yields CDR1 SGHVS and CDR2 FQNEAQ. The CDR3 contains 11 residues. V gave up 5 bases and J gave up 11 bases, with 12 bases separating them. CDR3 sequence reads: CASSKGREAFF. The CDR3 DNA reads TGTGCCAGCAGCAAAGGGAGGGAGGCTTTCTTT. Based on the CDR3 plus reference TRBV7-8 and TRBJ1-1, the full variable domain is GAGVSQSPRYKVAKRGQDVALRCDPISGHVSLFWYQQALGQGPEFLTYFQNEAQLDKSGLPSDRFFAERPEGSVSTLKIQRTQQEDSAVYLCASSKGREAFFGQGTRLTVV.

The rearrangement joins TRBV5-6 to TRBJ2-2; 8 bases map to TRBD1. The junction had 8 bases not matched to a gene; V was cut back by 2 bases and J by 5 bases. The CDR3 spans 16 residues. Germline V CDR1 and CDR2: SGHDT, YYEEEE. DNA of the CDR3: TGTGCCAGCAGCTTCTTTGACAGGGGAGTTACCGGGGAGCTGTTTTTT. Encoded protein: CASSFFDRGVTGELFF.

This chain links TRBV6-1 with TRBJ1-1; TRBD1 agrees at 7 bases. This CDR3 has 16 amino acids. J was trimmed by 0 bases and V by 3 bases; bases with no gene match: 7. Germline V gene lookup returns CDR1 MNHNS and CDR2 SASEGT. This CDR3 is CASSEPRDSVNTEAFF. CDR3 DNA sequence: TGTGCCAGCAGTGAGCCCCGGGACAGCGTGAACACTGAAGCTTTCTTT.

This sequence joins TRBV4-2 and TRBJ2-7; tentatively, D is TRBD2 (5 bases). The V gene's germline CDR1 is LGHNA and CDR2 YNFKEQ. V lost 3 bases to trimming and J lost 2 bases, with 8 bases between them. The CDR3 totals 13 residues. The CDR3 reads CASSQDSTYEQYF. CDR3 in DNA: TGTGCCAGCAGCCAGGACTCTACCTACGAGCAGTACTTC.

The chain has TRBV11-3 and TRBJ2-7; 9 bases agree with TRBD1. Germline CDR1 is SGHNT and CDR2 is YENEEA. V lost 6 bases and J lost 5; bases outside the gene matches: 2. The CDR3 consists of 12 residues. CDR3 protein: CASRDRGNEQYF. CDR3 in DNA: TGTGCCAGCAGGGACAGGGGCAACGAGCAGTACTTC.